This TCR beta chain is drawn from a study of blood T cell repertoires in COVID-19. Between the trimmed V and J ends, which lost 0 bases and 7 bases, there was a span of 7 bases. The germline gives CDR1 LGHDT, CDR2 YNNKEL (reference sequence). The CDR3 consists of 14 residues. While infection was still active, Seattle patients were enrolled and then followed longitudinally. The assay was immunoSEQ multiplex PCR, and TCRdb's table has in-frame clones only and misses some. This table holds 220,000 or so clones, about 93% found once. The clonotype was recovered from a man aged 60 to 75 with COVID-19, enrolled during active disease. The chain combines TRBV3-1 (or the pseudogene TRBV3-2) with TRBJ1-6, with D hard to call. Sequenced sample: peripheral blood. CDR3 protein: CASSQDSTNSPLHF. The CDR3 DNA follows: TGTGCCAGCAGCCAAGATTCAACAAATTCACCCCTCCACTTT.